This T cell receptor beta chain was recorded in a study of spatial heterogeneity in lung cancer. Every TCR cDNA molecule bore a unique molecular identifier. TCRdb analysed the 5' RACE reads with MiXCR anew, one entry per CDR3 protein. The sample shows 8,000 to 9,000 distinct CDR3 sequences, around 4.5% of them seen only once. The time point here: sample taken at primary tumor resection. 72 TRACERx patients with early, untreated non-small cell lung cancer donated samples. The input material, whole RNA from tumor, nontumor lung or frozen PBMC, was sequenced unsorted. General study points: Detection of ubiquitous tumor TCRs in blood was higher at resection than follow-up.

Germline V gene sequence: CDR1 MNHNY, CDR2 SVGAGI (reference sequence). This CDR3 comprises 15 residues. J gave up 2 bases and V 7 bases, and 8 bases lay outside the gene matches. This clonotype showed up many times. Its cognate antigen is unknown. The specimen was PBMCs, collected at surgery. This receptor was taken from a male donor with early-stage non-small cell lung cancer. The chain uses TRBV6-6 and TRBJ2-4, with 7 nucleotides matching TRBD1. In DNA, the CDR3 is TGTGCCAGCACCTTTAACAGGGGCTCCAAAAACATTCAGTACTTC. Encoded protein: CASTFNRGSKNIQYF.